This T cell receptor beta chain stems from a study of T-cell memory formation after mild COVID-19. Regarding the study as a whole: Nothing showed for sure that second-wave clones peaking on day 37 were SARS-CoV-2 specific. Some clones that responded turned up in pre-infection memory, which suggests that cross-reactive memory joined in.

With respect to this clonotype: As yet, its antigen is unknown.

V was pared by 4 bases and J by 0 bases, with 7 bases between. This CDR3 comprises 13 residues. The germline gives CDR1 LGHDT, CDR2 YNNKEL (reference sequence). UMIs and sample barcodes were carried by the TCR alpha and TCR beta cDNA libraries that 5'RACE produced using constant-segment primers. TCRdb reprocessed the 5' RACE reads via MiXCR and lists one record per CDR3 protein. The sample has a few hundred thousand distinct CDR3 sequences, 20% seen once; the top ten hold roughly a fifth. The J gene is TRBJ2-7, the V gene TRBV3-1, with D maybe TRBD1 (5 bases). This clonotype was sampled from a man between 18 and 35 years old who had mild COVID-19 (a few samples of this study predate the infection). Cell type and time point are not known. What was sequenced was PBMCs or a T cell subset sorted from them (not recorded which). The CDR3 is CASSRGGSYEQYF. CDR3 sequence (DNA): TGTGCCAGCAGCCGGGGCGGCTCCTACGAGCAGTACTTC.